This T cell receptor (beta chain) was sequenced in a study of cytomegalovirus exposure and HLA in healthy donors. Broader study findings: A subsequent analysis found that TCR clusters from the first cohort also tended to co-occur in the approximately 120 validation repertoires, with 90% to 95% of cluster scores above 0. Most TCRs appeared rarely, but some public TCRs recurred in many donors.

Trimming cost V 7 bases and J 7 bases; bases outside gene matches: 10. The CDR3 covers 14 residues. Germline V gene sequence: CDR1 SQVTM, CDR2 ANQGSEA. The sample holds a few counts of this clone. Its antigen is not identified. Profiling relied on immunoSEQ multiplex PCR, and the TCRdb table lists in-frame clones only, not all of them. There are some 130,000 clones in the sample; roughly nine tenths occur only once, and about 2.8% lies in the top ten. The TCR sequence derives from a man aged 18 to 29 in good health and CMV-seronegative. V gene TRBV29-1 combines with J gene TRBJ1-4, with 9 nucleotides matching TRBD1. Sequenced material: PBMCs. The CDR3 loop is CSAGPGQGGEKLFF. The CDR3 coding sequence is TGCAGCGCCGGCCCGGGACAGGGTGGTGAAAAACTGTTTTTT.